The rows below give T cell receptor beta chains drawn from one sample of a study of blood T cells in healthy people across ages. One entry per CDR3 protein results from TCRdb running MiXCR on the 5' RACE reads. The table includes about 570,000 distinct CDR3 sequences, roughly a quarter detected once. The sample was also reused in another study, on T cells of mothers and their children.

Material for sequencing was blood. The receptor set was obtained from a boy younger than 10 in good health. CDR3s include the opening cysteine and the closing phenylalanine or tryptophan. The D gene is left open where the match is weak. Not every row has a clone size; where given, it reads once, few, many or a size class.

cdr3_length | j_call | clone_size | d_call | v_call | cdr3_aa | cdr3_nt
15 | TRBJ2-5 | - | - | TRBV7-2 | CASSQSRTDQETQYF | TGTGCCAGCAGCCAGTCGCGGACAGACCAAGAGACCCAGTACTTC
14 | TRBJ2-5 | few | - | TRBV12-3/TRBV12-4 | CASSRGGNQETQYF | TGTGCCAGCAGTCGAGGGGGGAACCAAGAGACCCAGTACTTC
17 | TRBJ2-1 | once | TRBD2 | TRBV20-1 | CSASRTSGSFGDNEQFF | TGCAGTGCTAGCCGGACTAGCGGGAGTTTTGGGGACAATGAGCAGTTCTTC
19 | TRBJ2-1 | - | - | TRBV20-1 | CSARESPGPSKGGYNEQFF | TGCAGTGCTAGAGAGTCCCCGGGACCTTCAAAGGGGGGCTACAATGAGCAGTTCTTC
17 | TRBJ2-3 | few | - | TRBV3-1 | CASSHSAVRASTDTQYF | TGTGCCAGCAGCCATAGTGCAGTGAGAGCCAGCACAGATACGCAGTATTTT
15 | TRBJ2-3 | few | - | TRBV6-4 | CASSQLGGTGDTQYF | TGTGCCAGCAGCCAGCTCGGCGGGACGGGAGATACGCAGTATTTT
18 | TRBJ2-7 | - | TRBD2 | TRBV5-1 | CASSLGTSGGDLSYEQYF | TGCGCCAGCAGCTTGGGGACTAGCGGGGGGGATCTCTCCTACGAGCAGTACTTC
12 | TRBJ2-1 | few | - | TRBV6-2/TRBV6-3 | CASSYGEDEQFF | TGTGCCAGCAGTTACGGGGAGGATGAGCAGTTCTTC
16 | TRBJ2-1 | many | TRBD2 | TRBV5-1 | CASSPLSGAAYNEQFF | TGCGCCAGCAGCCCCCTTAGCGGGGCCGCCTACAATGAGCAGTTCTTC
12 | TRBJ2-1 | few | - | TRBV20-1 | CSAGGSHNEQFF | TGCAGTGCTGGAGGGAGCCACAATGAGCAGTTCTTC
15 | TRBJ2-5 | few | TRBD2 | TRBV20-1 | CSAVTSGTLQETQYF | TGCAGTGCTGTTACTAGCGGGACACTCCAAGAGACCCAGTACTTC
13 | TRBJ2-5 | few | - | TRBV12-5 | CASGFLGSQTQYF | TGTGCTAGTGGTTTTCTGGGCTCACAGACCCAGTACTTC
14 | TRBJ2-4 | - | - | TRBV18 | CVSSPDVRRDIQYF | TGTGTCAGCTCACCGGACGTCAGGAGGGACATTCAGTACTTC
13 | TRBJ1-1 | few | TRBD1 | TRBV20-1 | CSASGTGITEAFF | TGCAGTGCTAGTGGGACAGGGATCACTGAAGCTTTCTTT
19 | TRBJ2-1 | few | TRBD2 | TRBV7-2 | CASSLLAGGPPSSYNEQFF | TGTGCCAGCAGCTTACTAGCGGGAGGACCCCCAAGCTCCTACAATGAGCAGTTCTTC
14 | TRBJ2-1 | few | - | TRBV10-3 | CAISPGHPYNEQFF | TGTGCCATCAGTCCGGGACACCCTTACAATGAGCAGTTCTTC
12 | TRBJ2-7 | - | TRBD1 | TRBV6-5 | CASRPRGPQQYF | TGTGCCAGCAGACCCAGGGGGCCTCAGCAGTACTTC
16 | TRBJ2-2 | few | - | TRBV6-2/TRBV6-3 | CASTDPFRLNTGELFF | TGTGCCAGCACCGACCCTTTTAGGCTGAACACCGGGGAGCTGTTTTTT
15 | TRBJ2-4 | - | TRBD2 | TRBV30 | CAWSGGGGAKNIQYF | TGTGCCTGGAGTGGCGGCGGGGGGGCCAAAAACATTCAGTACTTC
15 | TRBJ1-1 | - | - | TRBV5-1 | CASSLVGFGGTEAFF | TGCGCCAGCAGCTTGGTGGGTTTTGGGGGCACTGAAGCTTTCTTT
12 | TRBJ2-7 | - | - | TRBV20-1 | CSARPSYGEQYF | TGCAGTGCTAGACCCTCGTACGGCGAGCAGTACTTC
16 | TRBJ2-5 | - | TRBD2 | TRBV20-1 | CSARPSGGAGQETQYF | TGCAGTGCTAGGCCTAGCGGGGGGGCTGGGCAAGAGACCCAGTACTTC
15 | TRBJ2-1 | few | TRBD2 | TRBV7-6 | CASSLTSGPGSEQFF | TGTGCCAGCAGCTTGACTAGCGGGCCGGGGAGTGAGCAGTTCTTC
15 | TRBJ2-5 | few | TRBD2 | TRBV4-3 | CASSQELAPQETQYF | TGCGCCAGCAGCCAGGAACTAGCGCCTCAAGAGACCCAGTACTTC
18 | TRBJ2-6 | - | TRBD1 | TRBV6-1 | CASSRDRGSRSGANVLTF | TGTGCCAGCAGCCGGGACAGGGGGTCTCGCTCTGGGGCCAACGTCCTGACTTTC
16 | TRBJ1-2 | - | - | TRBV6-2/TRBV6-3 | CASSSRRQSNNYGYTF | TGTGCCAGCAGTTCCCGTAGACAATCTAACAACTATGGCTACACCTTC
17 | TRBJ2-1 | - | - | TRBV29-1 | CSVLDRGAPAGDNEQFF | TGCAGCGTTCTAGACAGGGGAGCGCCGGCGGGGGACAATGAGCAGTTCTTC